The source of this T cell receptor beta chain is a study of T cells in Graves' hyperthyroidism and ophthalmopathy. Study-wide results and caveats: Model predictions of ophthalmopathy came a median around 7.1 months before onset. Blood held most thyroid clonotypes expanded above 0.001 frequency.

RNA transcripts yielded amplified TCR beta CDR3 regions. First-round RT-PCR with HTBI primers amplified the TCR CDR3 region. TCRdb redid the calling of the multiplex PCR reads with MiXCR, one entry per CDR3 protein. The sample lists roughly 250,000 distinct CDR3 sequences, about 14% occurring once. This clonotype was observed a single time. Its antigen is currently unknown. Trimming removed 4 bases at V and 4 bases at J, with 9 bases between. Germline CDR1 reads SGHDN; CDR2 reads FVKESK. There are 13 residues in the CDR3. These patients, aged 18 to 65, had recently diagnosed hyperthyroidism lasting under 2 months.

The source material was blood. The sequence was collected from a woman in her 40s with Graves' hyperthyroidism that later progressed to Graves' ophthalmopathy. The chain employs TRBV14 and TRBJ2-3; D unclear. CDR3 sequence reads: CASSLRHPDTQYF. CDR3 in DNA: TGTGCCAGCAGCCTAAGACACCCAGATACGCAGTATTTT.